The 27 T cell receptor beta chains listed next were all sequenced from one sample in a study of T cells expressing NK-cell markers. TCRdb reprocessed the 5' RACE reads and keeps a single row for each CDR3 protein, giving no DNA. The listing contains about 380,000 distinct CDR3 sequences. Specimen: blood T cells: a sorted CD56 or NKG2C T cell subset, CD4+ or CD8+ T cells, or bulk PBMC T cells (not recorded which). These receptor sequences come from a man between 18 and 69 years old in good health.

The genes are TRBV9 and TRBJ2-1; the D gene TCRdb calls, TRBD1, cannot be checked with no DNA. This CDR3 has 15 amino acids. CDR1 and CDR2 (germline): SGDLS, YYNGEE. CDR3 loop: CASSVSGNGANEQFF.

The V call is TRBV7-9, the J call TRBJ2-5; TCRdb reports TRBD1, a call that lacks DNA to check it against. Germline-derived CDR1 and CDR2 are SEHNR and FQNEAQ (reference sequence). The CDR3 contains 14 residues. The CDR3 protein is CASSRDRGQETQYF. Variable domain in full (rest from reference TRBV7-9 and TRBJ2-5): DTGVSQNPRHKITKRGQNVTFRCDPISEHNRLYWYRQTLGQGPEFLTYFQNEAQLEKSRLLSDRFSAERPKGSFSTLEIQRTEQGDSAMYLCASSRDRGQETQYFGPGTRLLVL.

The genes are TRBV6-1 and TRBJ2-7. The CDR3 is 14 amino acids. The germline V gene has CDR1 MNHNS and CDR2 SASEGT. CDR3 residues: CASKEGLATYEQYF.

The CDR3 sequence is CASSPSGRKADTQYF. V gene TRBV6-1 combines with J gene TRBJ2-3; as DNA is missing, the TRBD1 call by TCRdb cannot be tested. Germline-derived CDR1 and CDR2 are MNHNS and SASEGT. The CDR3 is 15 amino acids.

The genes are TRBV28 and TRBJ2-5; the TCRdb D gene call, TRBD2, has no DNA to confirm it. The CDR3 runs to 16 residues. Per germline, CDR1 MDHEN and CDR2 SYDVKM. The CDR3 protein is CASSPRGGDFQETQYF.

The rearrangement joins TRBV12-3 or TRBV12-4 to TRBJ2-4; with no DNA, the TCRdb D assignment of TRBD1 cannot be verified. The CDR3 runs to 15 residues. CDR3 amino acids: CASSLEGTGKNIQYF.

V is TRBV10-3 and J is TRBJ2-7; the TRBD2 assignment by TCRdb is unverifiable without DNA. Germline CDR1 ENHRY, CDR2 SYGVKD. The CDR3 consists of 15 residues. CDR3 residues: CAISEVERGGPEQYF.

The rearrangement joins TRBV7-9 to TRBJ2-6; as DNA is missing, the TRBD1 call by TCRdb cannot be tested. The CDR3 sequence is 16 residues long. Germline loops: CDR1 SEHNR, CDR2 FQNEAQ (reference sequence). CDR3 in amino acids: CASSLTGNPGANVLTF.

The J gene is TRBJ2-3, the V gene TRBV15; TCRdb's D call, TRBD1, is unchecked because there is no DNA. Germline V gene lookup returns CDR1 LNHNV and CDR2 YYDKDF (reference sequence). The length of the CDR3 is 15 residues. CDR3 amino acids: CATSRDGDPVDTQYF.

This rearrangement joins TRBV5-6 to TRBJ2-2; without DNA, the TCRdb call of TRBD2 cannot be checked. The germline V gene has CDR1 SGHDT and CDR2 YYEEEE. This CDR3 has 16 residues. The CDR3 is CASSRIGGVNTGELFF.

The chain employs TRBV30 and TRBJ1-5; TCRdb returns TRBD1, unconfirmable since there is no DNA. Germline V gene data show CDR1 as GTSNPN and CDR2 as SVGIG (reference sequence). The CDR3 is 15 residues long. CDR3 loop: CAWSSLRGANQPQHF.

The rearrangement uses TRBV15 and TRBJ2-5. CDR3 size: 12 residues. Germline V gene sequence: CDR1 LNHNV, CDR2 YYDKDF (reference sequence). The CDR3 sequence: CATSSTMGTQYF.

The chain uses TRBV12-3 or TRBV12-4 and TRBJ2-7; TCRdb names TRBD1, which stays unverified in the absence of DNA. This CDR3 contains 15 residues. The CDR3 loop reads CASSLGGTGGSEQYF.

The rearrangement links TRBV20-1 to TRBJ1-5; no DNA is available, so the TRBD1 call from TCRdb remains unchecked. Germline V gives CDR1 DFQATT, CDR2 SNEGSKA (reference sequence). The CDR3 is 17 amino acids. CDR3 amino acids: CSAALRQARNSNQPQHF.

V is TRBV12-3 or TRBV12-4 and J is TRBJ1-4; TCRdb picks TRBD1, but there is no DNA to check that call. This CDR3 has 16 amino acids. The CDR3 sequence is CASSPGQTKLNEKLFF.

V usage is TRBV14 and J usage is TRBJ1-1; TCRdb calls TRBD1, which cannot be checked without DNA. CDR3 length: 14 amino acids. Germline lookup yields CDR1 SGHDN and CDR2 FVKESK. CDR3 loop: CASSKRGGFLEAFF.

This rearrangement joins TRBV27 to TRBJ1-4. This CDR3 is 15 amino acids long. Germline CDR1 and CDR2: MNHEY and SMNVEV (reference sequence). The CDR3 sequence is CASSLSGSLGEKLFF.

The CDR3 protein is CASSLIRGGEDTQYF. This chain connects TRBV27 to TRBJ2-3; no DNA is available, so the TRBD2 call from TCRdb remains unchecked. CDR1 is MNHEY and CDR2 is SMNVEV in the germline V gene (reference sequence). The CDR3 has 15 amino acids.

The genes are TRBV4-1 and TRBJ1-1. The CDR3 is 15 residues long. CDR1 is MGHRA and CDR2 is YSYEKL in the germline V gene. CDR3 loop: CASSQEGRGHEGAFF.

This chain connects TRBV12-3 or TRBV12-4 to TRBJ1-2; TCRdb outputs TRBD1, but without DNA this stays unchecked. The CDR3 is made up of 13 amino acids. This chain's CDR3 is CASSLVRTGGYTF.

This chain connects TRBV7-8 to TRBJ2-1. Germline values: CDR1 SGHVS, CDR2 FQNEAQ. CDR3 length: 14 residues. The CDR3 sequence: CASSLWQSYNEQFF.

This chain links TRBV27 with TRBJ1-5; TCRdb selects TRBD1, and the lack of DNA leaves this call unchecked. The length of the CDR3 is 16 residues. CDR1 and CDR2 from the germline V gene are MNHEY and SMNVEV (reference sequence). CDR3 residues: CASSPLDRGRNQPQHF.

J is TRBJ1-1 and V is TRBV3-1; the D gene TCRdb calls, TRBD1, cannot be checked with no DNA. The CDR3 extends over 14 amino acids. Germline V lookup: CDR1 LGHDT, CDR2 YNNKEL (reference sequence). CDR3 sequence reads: CASSLGDKNTEAFF.

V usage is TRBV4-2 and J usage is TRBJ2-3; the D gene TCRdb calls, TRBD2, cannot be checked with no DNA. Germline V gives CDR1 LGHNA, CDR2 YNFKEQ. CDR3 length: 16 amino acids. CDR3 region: CASSQRLADYTDTQYF.

CDR3 loop: CASSLGGAGFEQFF. The chain uses TRBV5-1 and TRBJ2-1; there is no DNA to check the TCRdb D call of TRBD1. The CDR3 covers 14 residues. Germline values: CDR1 SGHRS, CDR2 YFSETQ.

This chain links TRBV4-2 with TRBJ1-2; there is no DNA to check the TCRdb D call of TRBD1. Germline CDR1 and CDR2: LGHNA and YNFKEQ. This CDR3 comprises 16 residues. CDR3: CASSQVEARGDHGYTF.

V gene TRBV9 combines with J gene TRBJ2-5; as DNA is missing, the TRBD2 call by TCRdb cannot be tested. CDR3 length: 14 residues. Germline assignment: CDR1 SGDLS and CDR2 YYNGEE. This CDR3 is CASSPTGTSETQYF.